A selection of T cell receptor beta chains follows, all from one sample in a study of blood T cells in healthy people across ages. TCRdb passed the 5' RACE reads through MiXCR, listing each CDR3 protein once. Counted here are about 970,000 distinct CDR3 sequences, roughly 51% occurring once; the ten biggest clones make up 20% to 25%. Sequencing was carried out using blood. These TCRs come from a woman in her fifties or sixties in good health. CDR3s include the opening cysteine and the closing phenylalanine or tryptophan. Fields, in order: J gene, V gene, CDR3 length, CDR3 protein.

NA,TRBV7-2,16,CASSSSGDRPRQTQYF
TRBJ2-2,TRBV7-3,15,CASSSREGRTGELFF
NA,TRBV10-3,15,CAISSERLGAYEQYF
TRBJ2-1,TRBV3-1,14,CASSSTTTSVEQFF
TRBJ2-7,TRBV4-2,15,CASSQEGRIYYEQYF
TRBJ2-5,TRBV20-1,15,CSARAPGGRVNEQYF
TRBJ2-1,TRBV4-1,14,CASSQEHRTDEQFF
TRBJ2-1,TRBV20-1,16,CSARSRDRVGHNEQFF
TRBJ2-7,TRBV4-1,15,CASSPPGLAVYEQYF
TRBJ2-4,TRBV6-2/TRBV6-3,15,CASSMNTVAKNIQYF
TRBJ2-5,TRBV7-6,13,CASTKDWGETQYF
TRBJ1-2,TRBV12-3/TRBV12-4,13,CASSDRQGYGYTF
TRBJ1-2,TRBV5-6,15,CASSLYGTGGSGYTF
TRBJ2-1,TRBV5-1,16,CASSLETSGRGNEQFF
NA,TRBV12-3/TRBV12-4,15,CASSHWRNRVDEQYF
TRBJ2-1,TRBV20-1,17,CSAPQRERVMTWDEQFF
TRBJ2-1,TRBV9,15,CASSADTTRSNEQFF
NA,TRBV7-9,15,CASSSAGLARYEQYF
TRBJ1-4,TRBV12-3/TRBV12-4,15,CASSLTHQASGKLFF
TRBJ2-2,TRBV28,16,CASSLFTSGNTGELFF
TRBJ2-5,TRBV10-3,11,CAISLGNEQYF
TRBJ1-5,TRBV12-3/TRBV12-4,14,CASNVGLGVQPQHF
TRBJ2-6,TRBV9,15,CASSGASSGANVLTF
TRBJ2-2,TRBV29-1,13,CSAWTAGTGELFF
TRBJ2-3,TRBV7-2,16,CASSFVGGAGTDTQYF
TRBJ2-1,TRBV24-1,18,CATSGTTPGTDSYNEQFF
TRBJ2-3,TRBV27,15,CASSFGTSGRDTQYF
TRBJ2-5,TRBV5-1,13,CASSLPGQETQYF
TRBJ1-5,TRBV11-2,15,CASSLEAGGDQPQHF
TRBJ2-3,TRBV9,14,CASSVFDVTDTQYF
TRBJ1-4,TRBV27,13,CASARAGNEKLFF
TRBJ2-3,TRBV5-6,15,CASSEPRLTTDTQYF
TRBJ1-4,TRBV7-9,14,CASSPGREREKLFF
TRBJ2-7,TRBV27,14,CASSLGHRVYEQYF
TRBJ2-5,TRBV4-1,14,CASSQVIYQETQYF
TRBJ2-1,TRBV6-2/TRBV6-3,17,CASSYSPTSGLYNEQFF
TRBJ2-1,TRBV12-5,13,CASGSTGGNEQFF
TRBJ1-1,TRBV28,14,CASSRQGRATEAFF
NA,TRBV5-1,11,CASSLGYIQYF
TRBJ2-1,TRBV20-1,14,CSALGQGSTYEQFF
TRBJ2-7,TRBV5-1,15,CASSRQGRGSYEQYF
TRBJ2-7,TRBV2,17,CASRATLGVSRSYEQYF
TRBJ2-6,TRBV9,16,CASSVDPIAGANVLTF
TRBJ2-2,TRBV12-3/TRBV12-4,16,CASSLKGGLGTGELFF
TRBJ2-5,TRBV28,14,CASSSRDPVITQYF
TRBJ2-3,TRBV5-1,17,CASSPGTSGRYTDTQYF
TRBJ2-1,TRBV18,13,CASSGPMLDEQFF
TRBJ2-1,TRBV12-3/TRBV12-4,16,CASSLSSASGRNEQFF
TRBJ2-1,TRBV20-1,16,CSARETPDRVYNEQFF
TRBJ2-3,TRBV28,17,CASSFPGTSGLTDTQYF
TRBJ1-1,TRBV6-6,15,CASIQKLYMNTEAFF
TRBJ2-3,TRBV6-5,14,CASSYRVTTDTQYF
TRBJ2-1,TRBV5-1,15,CASSSGLAGVWEQFF
TRBJ1-4,TRBV4-3,17,CASSQDYPGQGAEKLFF
TRBJ2-7,TRBV20-1,13,CSARGGEPYEQYF
TRBJ2-7,TRBV6-5,15,CASSSRREGRYEQYF
TRBJ2-1,TRBV20-1,13,CSASSSEANEQFF
NA,TRBV13,15,CASSGRTGNPETQYF
TRBJ2-7,TRBV29-1,16,CSAMTRTGSPSREQYF
TRBJ2-3,TRBV10-2,15,CASSVLGRPTDTQYF